One and the same sample provided the 22 T cell receptor beta chains below, sequenced in a study of cytotoxic CD8 clonotypes in ibrutinib-treated CLL. Produced via immunoSEQ multiplex PCR; TCRdb's table is partial and in-frame only. The sample contains some 130,000 clones, around 85% of which appear only once. The specimen was PBMCs, collected after 24 months of ibrutinib treatment. These receptors all come from a human donor with chronic lymphocytic leukemia.

The chain uses TRBV5-1 and TRBJ2-7, with 11 bases aligning to TRBD1. Trimming took 4 bases from V and 3 from J; bases not matched to a gene: 6. Germline lookup yields CDR1 SGHRS and CDR2 YFSETQ. The CDR3 covers 15 residues. This CDR3 reads CASSPGQGAFYEQYF. For the CDR3, the DNA is TGCGCCAGCAGCCCCGGACAGGGGGCTTTCTACGAGCAGTACTTC.

The chain has TRBV4-3 and TRBJ1-2; D not certain. There are 13 residues in the CDR3. Trimming pared 0 bases from V and 4 bases from J, leaving 6 bases between. Germline assignment: CDR1 LGHNA and CDR2 YSLEER. CDR3 in DNA: TGCGCCAGCAGCCAAGATCCCTTCTATGGCTACACCTTC. It specifies CASSQDPFYGYTF.

The genes are TRBV29-1 and TRBJ2-3, with unresolved D. Per the germline V gene, CDR1 is SQVTM and CDR2 is ANQGSEA. V shed 7 bases and J shed 3 bases, with 11 bases lying between them. The CDR3 has 12 amino acids. The chain's CDR3 is CSGALGTDTQYF. The DNA of the CDR3 is TGCAGCGGGGCCTTAGGAACAGATACGCAGTATTTT.

This chain joins TRBV5-1 and TRBJ2-5; D is perhaps TRBD1 (6 bases). The length of the CDR3 is 14 residues. Germline CDR1 SGHRS, CDR2 YFSETQ. Trimming shortened V by 4 bases and J by 0 bases, and 10 bases separated the two germline ends. CDR3 sequence reads: CASSPRDNQETQYF. In DNA, the CDR3 is TGCGCCAGCAGCCCCCGGGACAACCAAGAGACCCAGTACTTC.

This chain joins TRBV19 and TRBJ2-1, with a possible D match to TRBD2 (6 bases). V dropped 4 bases and J dropped 3 bases, with 19 bases sitting between them. The germline V gene encodes CDR1 LNHDA and CDR2 SQIVND (reference sequence). The CDR3 extends over 17 amino acids. CDR3 loop: CASSTGTGLQLYNEQFF. The CDR3 region has the DNA TGTGCCAGTAGTACTGGGACTGGCTTACAACTCTACAATGAGCAGTTCTTC.

The count of this clone is one. CDR3 loop: CASSPTSGPYEQYF. The CDR3 DNA sequence: TGTGCCAGCTCACCCACTAGCGGTCCCTACGAGCAGTACTTC. This chain joins TRBV18 and TRBJ2-7, with TRBD2 identical over 8 bases. Per germline, CDR1 KGHSH and CDR2 LQKENI. The CDR3 has 14 amino acids. The V gene end was trimmed by 3 bases and the J gene end by 2 bases; junction bases not matched to a gene: 3.

This chain uses TRBV5-4 with TRBJ1-6; no clear D gene. Trimming pared 4 bases from V and 9 bases from J, leaving 11 bases between. There are 13 residues in the CDR3. Germline lookup yields CDR1 SGHNT and CDR2 YYREEE (reference sequence). CDR3 sequence: CASSRDRVSPLHF. CDR3 DNA: TGTGCCAGCAGCCGGGATAGAGTTTCACCCCTCCACTTT.

The chain links TRBV15 to TRBJ2-5; D is ambiguous. V gave up 3 bases and J gave up 2 bases, with 4 bases separating them. CDR3 length: 12 residues. The germline gives CDR1 LNHNV, CDR2 YYDKDF (reference sequence). CDR3 DNA: TGTGCCACCAGCAGGCCTCAAGAGACCCAGTACTTC. Translating gives CATSRPQETQYF. The whole variable domain, filled in from reference TRBV15 and TRBJ2-5, reads DAMVIQNPRYQVTQFGKPVTLSCSQTLNHNVMYWYQQKSSQAPKLLFHYYDKDFNNEADTPDNFQSRRPNTSFCFLDIRSPGLGDTAMYLCATSRPQETQYFGPGTRLLVL.

The chain carries TRBV5-1 and TRBJ2-2; D is unclear. The germline V and J ends were trimmed by 2 bases and 0 bases, with 11 bases remaining between them. CDR1 is SGHRS and CDR2 is YFSETQ in the germline V gene. The CDR3 totals 16 residues. CDR3 loop: CASSFSPRANTGELFF. DNA for the CDR3: TGCGCCAGCAGCTTCTCTCCCCGCGCGAACACCGGGGAGCTGTTTTTT.

This chain links TRBV15 with TRBJ1-2; D is perhaps TRBD1 (5 bases). The germline gives CDR1 LNHNV, CDR2 YYDKDF (reference sequence). Trimming stripped 5 bases from V and 8 bases from J, with 12 bases between. The CDR3 length is 12 residues. The chain's CDR3 is CATSDTRGGYTF. DNA of the CDR3: TGTGCCACCAGCGATACGCGGGGCGGCTACACCTTC. The full variable domain, completed using reference TRBV15 and TRBJ1-2, is DAMVIQNPRYQVTQFGKPVTLSCSQTLNHNVMYWYQQKSSQAPKLLFHYYDKDFNNEADTPDNFQSRRPNTSFCFLDIRSPGLGDTAMYLCATSDTRGGYTFGSGTRLTVV.

In this sample, this clone turned up once. The chain uses TRBV4-2 and TRBJ2-1, with TRBD2 identical over 7 bases. There are 14 residues in the CDR3. V lost 4 bases and J lost 10; bases outside the gene matches: 10. Germline CDR1 and CDR2: LGHNA and YNFKEQ. CDR3 sequence (DNA): TGTGCCAGCAGCCGCCGGGACTACCCCTGGGAGCAGTTCTTC. It specifies CASSRRDYPWEQFF.

The chain combines TRBV29-1 with TRBJ1-2; 10 positions agree with TRBD1. Germline CDR1 reads SQVTM; CDR2 reads ANQGSEA. V lost 8 bases and J lost 5; bases outside the gene matches: 14. The CDR3 covers 15 residues. This CDR3 is CSSPTGTGAFYGYTF. Here the CDR3 DNA reads TGCAGCAGTCCCACCGGGACAGGGGCCTTTTATGGCTACACCTTC. The entire variable domain, with the rest obtained from reference TRBV29-1 and TRBJ1-2, is as follows: SAVISQKPSRDICQRGTSLTIQCQVDSQVTMMFWYRQQPGQSLTLIATANQGSEATYESGFVIDKFPISRPNLTFSTLTVSNMSPEDSSIYLCSSPTGTGAFYGYTFGSGTRLTVV.

This chain joins TRBV10-3 and TRBJ2-3; 12 nucleotides match TRBD2. The V and J ends lost 10 bases and 1 base, in that order; junction bases with no gene match: 9. The CDR3 loop spans 16 amino acids. CDR1 and CDR2 from the germline V gene are ENHRY and SYGVKD. Here the CDR3 DNA reads TGTGCCAACTTCTTACTAGCGGGAGGTGGCACAGATACGCAGTATTTT. Translated, it gives CANFLLAGGGTDTQYF.

This chain connects TRBV28 to TRBJ2-7; no clear D. Germline V gene data show CDR1 as MDHEN and CDR2 as SYDVKM. V was pared by 7 bases and J by 0 bases, with 13 bases between. This CDR3 region has 14 residues. This chain's CDR3 is CASKDGGSSYEQYF. The CDR3 DNA reads TGTGCCAGCAAAGACGGTGGTAGCTCCTACGAGCAGTACTTC.

This clone was counted once. The gene calls are TRBV28 and TRBJ1-5; 7 bases fit TRBD1. V dropped 10 bases and J dropped 0; count of bases not matched to a gene: 12. The CDR3 is made up of 16 amino acids. From germline, CDR1 is MDHEN and CDR2 SYDVKM. The CDR3 here is CATEGQNYYSNQPQHF. The DNA for the CDR3 is TGTGCCACCGAGGGACAGAACTATTATAGCAATCAGCCCCAGCATTTT.

The chain couples TRBV7-9 to TRBJ1-5, with TRBD1 matching over 8 bases. This CDR3 comprises 17 residues. Germline loops: CDR1 SEHNR, CDR2 FQNEAQ (reference sequence). With 5 bases clipped from V and 0 bases from J, the junction kept 9 bases outside the gene matches. DNA of the CDR3: TGTGCCAGCAGCGGGTCGGGGACAGGACTTAGCAATCAGCCCCAGCATTTT. The encoded protein is CASSGSGTGLSNQPQHF.

The V and J genes are TRBV5-4 and TRBJ2-3, with a possible D match to TRBD2 (7 bases). The CDR3 extends over 14 amino acids. The germline gives CDR1 SGHNT, CDR2 YYREEE (reference sequence). The germline V and J ends were trimmed by 3 bases and 5 bases, with 13 bases remaining between them. CDR3 nucleotide sequence: TGTGCCAGCAGCTCCCCGGGGGGCATAGATACGCAGTATTTT. This gives the protein CASSSPGGIDTQYF.

This chain uses TRBV9 with TRBJ1-6; D not certain. CDR1 and CDR2 (germline): SGDLS, YYNGEE. The CDR3 has 14 residues. With 0 bases removed from V and 10 bases from J, the gap between germline ends came to 11 bases. CDR3 amino acids: CASSVGNPQSPLHF. The CDR3 DNA reads TGTGCCAGCAGCGTAGGAAACCCCCAGTCACCCCTCCACTTT.

The V gene is TRBV9, the J gene TRBJ2-2, with 9 bases fitting TRBD1. CDR1 SGDLS and CDR2 YYNGEE come from the germline V gene. This CDR3 has 13 residues. The V gene end was trimmed by 0 bases and the J gene end by 12 bases; junction bases not matched to a gene: 3. CDR3 DNA sequence: TGTGCCAGCAGCGTAGTGGGACAGGGCAAGCTGTTTTTT. This gives the protein CASSVVGQGKLFF.

The chain employs TRBV28 and TRBJ1-5; 11 bases line up with TRBD1. Germline-derived CDR1 and CDR2 are MDHEN and SYDVKM. The CDR3 totals 18 residues. The junction had 16 bases not matched to a gene; V was cut back by 8 bases and J by 4 bases. The CDR3 loop is CASLASPGTGGPNQPQHF. CDR3 coding DNA: TGTGCCAGCCTCGCTTCCCCCGGGACAGGGGGACCAAATCAGCCCCAGCATTTT.

This clone was found once. The chain combines TRBV7-2 with TRBJ2-5; D remains unclear. V was pared by 1 base and J by 4 bases, with 7 bases between. The CDR3 is 13 residues long. Germline V gene data show CDR1 as SGHTA and CDR2 as FQGNSA. This chain's CDR3 is CASSLGTRETQYF. CDR3 coding DNA: TGTGCCAGCAGCTTAGGGACGCGAGAGACCCAGTACTTC.

Regarding this clone: Other DNA sequences in this specimen translate into the identical CDR3. V gene TRBV5-5 combines with J gene TRBJ1-5; 10 positions match TRBD1. The germline V gene has CDR1 SGHKS and CDR2 YYEKEE (reference sequence). V was pared by 4 bases and J by 4 bases, with 2 bases of the junction left unmatched. This CDR3 is 14 amino acids long. DNA for the CDR3: TGTGCCAGCAGCAGGACAGGGGGTAATCAGCCCCAGCATTTT. Residues: CASSRTGGNQPQHF. Together with reference TRBV5-5 and TRBJ1-5, the CDR3 gives the full variable domain: DAGVTQSPTHLIKTRGQQVTLRCSPISGHKSVSWYQQVLGQGPQFIFQYYEKEERGRGNFPDRFSARQFPNYSSELNVNALLLGDSALYLCASSRTGGNQPQHFGDGTRLSIL.